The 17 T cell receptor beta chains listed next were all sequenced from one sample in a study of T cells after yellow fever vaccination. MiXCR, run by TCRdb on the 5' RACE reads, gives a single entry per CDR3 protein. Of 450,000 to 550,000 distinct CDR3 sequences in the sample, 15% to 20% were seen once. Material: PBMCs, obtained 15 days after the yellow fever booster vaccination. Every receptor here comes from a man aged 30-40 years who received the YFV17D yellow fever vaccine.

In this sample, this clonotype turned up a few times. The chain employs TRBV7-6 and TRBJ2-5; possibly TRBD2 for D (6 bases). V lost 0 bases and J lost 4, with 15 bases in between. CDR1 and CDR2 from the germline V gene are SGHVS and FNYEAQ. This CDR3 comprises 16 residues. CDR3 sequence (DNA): TGTGCCAGCAGCTTAGCAGCCGGGAGCTGGGGAGAGACCCAGTACTTC. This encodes CASSLAAGSWGETQYF.

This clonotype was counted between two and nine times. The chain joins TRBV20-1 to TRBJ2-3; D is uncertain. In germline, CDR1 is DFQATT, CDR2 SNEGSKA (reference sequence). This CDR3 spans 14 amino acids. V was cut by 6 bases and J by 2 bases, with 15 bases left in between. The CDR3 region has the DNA TGCAGTGCCATTACTCTACCACTCACAGATACGCAGTATTTT. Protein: CSAITLPLTDTQYF.

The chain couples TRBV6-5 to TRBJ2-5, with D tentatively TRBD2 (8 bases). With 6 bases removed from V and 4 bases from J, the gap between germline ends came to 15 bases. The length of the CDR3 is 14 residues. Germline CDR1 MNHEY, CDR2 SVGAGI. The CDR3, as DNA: TGTGCCAGCAGCCCAGGGGGACTAGGAGAGACCCAGTACTTC. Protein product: CASSPGGLGETQYF.

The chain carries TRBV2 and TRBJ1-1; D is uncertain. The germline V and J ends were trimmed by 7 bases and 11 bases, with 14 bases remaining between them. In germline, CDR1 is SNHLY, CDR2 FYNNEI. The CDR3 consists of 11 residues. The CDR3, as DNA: TGTGCCAGCACCCTTCGGAGTAGCGCTTTCTTT. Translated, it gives CASTLRSSAFF.

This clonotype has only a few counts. In DNA form, the CDR3 reads TGTGCCAGCTCACCACGGACTAGCGGGAGATCGGAGACCCAGTACTTC. It codes for CASSPRTSGRSETQYF. This chain connects TRBV18 to TRBJ2-5; the match to TRBD2 covers 13 bases. From germline, CDR1 is KGHSH and CDR2 LQKENI. Trimming removed 1 base from V and 5 bases from J; junction bases left unmatched: 4. CDR3 length equals 16 residues.

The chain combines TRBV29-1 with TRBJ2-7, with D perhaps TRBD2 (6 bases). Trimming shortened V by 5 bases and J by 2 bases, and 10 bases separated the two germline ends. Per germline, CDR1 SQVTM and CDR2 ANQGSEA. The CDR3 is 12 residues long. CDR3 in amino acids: CSVMEGPYEQYF. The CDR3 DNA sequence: TGCAGCGTTATGGAGGGACCCTACGAGCAGTACTTC.

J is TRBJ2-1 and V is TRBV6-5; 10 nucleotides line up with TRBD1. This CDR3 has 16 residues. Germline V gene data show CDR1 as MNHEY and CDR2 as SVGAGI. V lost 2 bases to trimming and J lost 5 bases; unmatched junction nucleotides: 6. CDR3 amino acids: CASSYVGTGVDNEQFF. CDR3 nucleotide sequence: TGTGCCAGCAGTTACGTCGGGACAGGGGTGGACAATGAGCAGTTCTTC.

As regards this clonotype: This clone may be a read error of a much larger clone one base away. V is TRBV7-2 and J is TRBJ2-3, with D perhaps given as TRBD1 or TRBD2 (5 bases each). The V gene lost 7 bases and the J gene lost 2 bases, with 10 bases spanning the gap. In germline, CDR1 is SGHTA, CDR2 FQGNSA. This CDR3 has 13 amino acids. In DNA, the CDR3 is TGTACCAGCAACCTCGGGGCCACAGATACGCAGTATTTT. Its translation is CTSNLGATDTQYF. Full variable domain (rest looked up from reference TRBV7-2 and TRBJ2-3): GAGVSQSPSNKVTEKGKDVELRCDPISGHTALYWYRQSLGQGLEFLIYFQGNSAPDKSGLPSDRFSAERTGGSVSTLTIQRTQQEDSAVYLCTSNLGATDTQYFGPGTRLTVL.

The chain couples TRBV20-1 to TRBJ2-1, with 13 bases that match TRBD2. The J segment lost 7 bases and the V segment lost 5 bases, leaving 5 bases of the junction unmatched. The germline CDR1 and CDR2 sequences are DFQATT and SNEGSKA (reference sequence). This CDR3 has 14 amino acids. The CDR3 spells CSARTSGSLNEQFF. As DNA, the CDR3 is TGCAGTGCTCGGACTAGCGGGAGTTTGAATGAGCAGTTCTTC.

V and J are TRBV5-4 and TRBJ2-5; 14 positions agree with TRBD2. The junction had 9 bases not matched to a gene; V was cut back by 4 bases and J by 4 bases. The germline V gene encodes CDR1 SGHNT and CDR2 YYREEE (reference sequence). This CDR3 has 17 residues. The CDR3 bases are TGTGCCAGCAGCCCCCGACTAGCGGGAGGGCCCTCAGAGACCCAGTACTTC. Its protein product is CASSPRLAGGPSETQYF.

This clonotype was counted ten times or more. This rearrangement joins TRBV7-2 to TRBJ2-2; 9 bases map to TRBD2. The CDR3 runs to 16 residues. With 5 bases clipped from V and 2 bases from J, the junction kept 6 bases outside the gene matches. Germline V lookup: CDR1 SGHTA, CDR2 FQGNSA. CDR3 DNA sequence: TGTGCCAGCAGCGTACAAGCGGGAGGTAACACCGGGGAGCTGTTTTTT. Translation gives CASSVQAGGNTGELFF.

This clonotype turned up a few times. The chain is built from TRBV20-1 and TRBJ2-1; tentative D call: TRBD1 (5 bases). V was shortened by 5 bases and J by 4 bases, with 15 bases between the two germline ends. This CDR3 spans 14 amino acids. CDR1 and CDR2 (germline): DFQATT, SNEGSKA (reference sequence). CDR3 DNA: TGCAGTGCTGGGGCTGGGCCTTTATACAATGAGCAGTTCTTC. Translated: CSAGAGPLYNEQFF.

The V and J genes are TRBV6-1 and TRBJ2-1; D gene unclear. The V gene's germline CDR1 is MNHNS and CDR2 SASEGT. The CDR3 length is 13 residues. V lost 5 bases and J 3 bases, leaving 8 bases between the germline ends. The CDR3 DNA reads TGTGCCAGCAGTCCGGCGGTCTACAATGAGCAGTTCTTC. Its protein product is CASSPAVYNEQFF.

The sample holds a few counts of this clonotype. The CDR3 nucleotides read TGTGCCAGCAGTACCTGGAACACTGAAGCTTTCTTT. Translated: CASSTWNTEAFF. The chain has TRBV7-9 and TRBJ1-1; D is unresolved. The CDR3 has 12 residues. V was trimmed by 6 bases and J by 1 base, leaving 6 bases between them. From germline, CDR1 is SEHNR and CDR2 FQNEAQ (reference sequence).

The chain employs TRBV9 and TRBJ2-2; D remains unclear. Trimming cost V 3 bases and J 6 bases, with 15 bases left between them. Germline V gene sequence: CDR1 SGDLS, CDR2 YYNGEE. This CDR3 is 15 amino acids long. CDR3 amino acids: CASSGNVSGSGELFF. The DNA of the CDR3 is TGTGCCAGCAGCGGGAATGTGTCTGGGTCCGGGGAGCTGTTTTTT.

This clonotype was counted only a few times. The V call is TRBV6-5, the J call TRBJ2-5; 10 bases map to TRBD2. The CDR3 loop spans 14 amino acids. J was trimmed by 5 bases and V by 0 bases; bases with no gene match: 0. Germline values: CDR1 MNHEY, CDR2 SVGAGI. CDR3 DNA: TGTGCCAGCAGTTACTCTAGCGGGAGGGAGACCCAGTACTTC. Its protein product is CASSYSSGRETQYF.

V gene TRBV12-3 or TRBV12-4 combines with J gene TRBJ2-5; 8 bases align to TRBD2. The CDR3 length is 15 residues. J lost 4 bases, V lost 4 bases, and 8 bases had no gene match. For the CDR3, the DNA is TGTGCCAGCAGTTCCCGGGGGGGGAGGATAGAGACCCAGTACTTC. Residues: CASSSRGGRIETQYF.